The 30 T cell receptor beta chains listed next were all sequenced from one sample in a study of vaccination effects on CD4 cells after COVID-19. Scientists isolated CD4+ T cells after a roughly 9-day culture period ended. No antigen has been identified for these receptors. TCRdb keeps only in-frame clones here, not all; method: immunoSEQ multiplex PCR. The table includes tens of thousands of clones, under 85% detected once. Sequencing used CD4+ T cells from PBMCs cultured without peptide, obtained before COVID-19 vaccination. The receptors here all came from a human donor who received a COVID-19 vaccine.

The chain links TRBV6-6 to TRBJ1-2, with D possibly TRBD1 on 6 matching bases. CDR1 is MNHNY, CDR2 SVGAGI, per germline (reference sequence). V lost 2 bases and J lost 2, with 12 bases in between. CDR3 length: 15 residues. The DNA of the CDR3 is TGTGCCAGCAGTTACCAAGATCAGGGGAACTATGGCTACACCTTC. It yields the protein CASSYQDQGNYGYTF.

V gene TRBV6-1 combines with J gene TRBJ1-1, with D unresolved. The length of the CDR3 is 14 residues. The germline V gene has CDR1 MNHNS and CDR2 SASEGT. V dropped 0 bases and J dropped 0 bases, with 5 bases sitting between them. The CDR3, as DNA: TGTGCCAGCAGTGAAGCTAGTATGAACACTGAAGCTTTCTTT. Residues: CASSEASMNTEAFF.

The rearrangement links TRBV6-5 to TRBJ1-5; maybe TRBD1 (6 bases). CDR1 and CDR2 from the germline V gene are MNHEY and SVGAGI. This CDR3 has 15 residues. V was trimmed by 6 bases and J by 9 bases, leaving 21 bases between them. CDR3 protein: CASSQGGSPGRPQHF. The DNA of the CDR3 is TGTGCCAGCAGCCAAGGGGGGTCCCCTGGTCGGCCCCAGCATTTT.

The rearrangement joins TRBV21-1 to TRBJ1-5; TRBD1 is taken as the D call from the table, unchecked against the DNA. TRBV21-1 is a pseudogene locus. The CDR3 is 17 residues long. This chain's CDR3 is CASSKEGDRASNQPQHF. The CDR3 nucleotides read TGTGCCAGCAGCAAAGAGGGGGACAGAGCTAGCAATCAGCCCCAGCATTTT.

The rearrangement uses TRBV1 and TRBJ1-1. TRBV1 is annotated as a pseudogene. The CDR3 runs to 13 residues. CDR3 sequence (DNA): TGCACCAGCAGCCAAGAGAGGGGAACTGAAGCTTTCTTT. Translated, it gives CTSSQERGTEAFF.

The gene calls are TRBV19 and TRBJ2-4, with unresolved D. The V gene's germline CDR1 is LNHDA and CDR2 SQIVND (reference sequence). Trimming pared 5 bases from V and 1 base from J, leaving 12 bases between. The CDR3 spans 15 residues. The DNA for the CDR3 is TGTGCCAGTAGTTTAACACTGGGGGCCAAAAACATTCAGTACTTC. It encodes CASSLTLGAKNIQYF.

The chain couples TRBV11-2 to TRBJ2-1, with D possibly matching TRBD1 (6 bases). There are 13 residues in the CDR3. V lost 0 bases and J lost 10, with 10 bases in between. Germline V gene data show CDR1 as SGHAT and CDR2 as FQNNGV. The CDR3 sequence: CASSLEGGAEQFF. The CDR3 region has the DNA TGTGCCAGCAGCTTAGAAGGGGGTGCGGAGCAGTTCTTC.

In nucleotides, the CDR3 is TGCGCCAGCAGCTTGAGGGGAGGGACGGCTTATAATTCACCCCTCCACTTT. Protein: CASSLRGGTAYNSPLHF. The rearrangement uses TRBV5-1 and TRBJ1-6, with D maybe TRBD1 (5 bases). CDR3 size: 17 residues. V was clipped by 1 base and J by 4 bases, with 15 bases between them. The germline V gene has CDR1 SGHRS and CDR2 YFSETQ.

This chain connects TRBV10-3 to TRBJ2-1; 11 nucleotides match TRBD2. The junction had 0 bases not matched to a gene; V was cut back by 6 bases and J by 5 bases. The CDR3 covers 13 residues. The germline V gene encodes CDR1 ENHRY and CDR2 SYGVKD. CDR3 DNA sequence: TGTGCCATCAGGGGACTAGCGGACAATGAGCAGTTCTTC. Its translation is CAIRGLADNEQFF.

This clone was seen only once. The rearrangement links TRBV19 to TRBJ1-5, with TRBD1 matching over 7 bases. V trimming: 4 bases; J trimming: 4 bases; junction bases outside the gene matches: 4. The CDR3 length is 14 residues. CDR1 is LNHDA and CDR2 is SQIVND in the germline V gene (reference sequence). The CDR3 loop reads CASSRGQSNQPQHF. The CDR3 nucleotides read TGTGCCAGTAGTAGGGGACAGTCTAATCAGCCCCAGCATTTT.

In DNA form, the CDR3 reads TGTGCCAGCAGCCAAGATCGTGGAGGGGGCGCATATGGCTACACCTTC. As protein: CASSQDRGGGAYGYTF. This chain joins TRBV4-2 and TRBJ1-2; 7 nucleotides agree with TRBD1. Germline CDR1 and CDR2: LGHNA and YNFKEQ. The CDR3 extends over 16 amino acids. V dropped 0 bases and J dropped 5; count of bases not matched to a gene: 9.

V gene TRBV7-2 combines with J gene TRBJ1-1; unclear D gene. The CDR3 spans 15 residues. Germline values: CDR1 SGHTA, CDR2 FQGNSA. V dropped 3 bases and J dropped 0 bases, with 11 bases sitting between them. The CDR3 is CASSLRQMMNTEAFF. The CDR3 DNA is TGTGCCAGCAGCTTGAGGCAAATGATGAACACTGAAGCTTTCTTT.

This sequence joins TRBV7-9 and TRBJ2-2, with TRBD1 matching 8 bases. CDR3 length: 14 amino acids. The germline V gene encodes CDR1 SEHNR and CDR2 FQNEAQ (reference sequence). V shed 1 base, J shed 5 bases, and the junction held 0 bases outside the gene matches. Here the CDR3 DNA reads TGTGCCAGCAGCTTAGGGACAGGGACCGGGGAGCTGTTTTTT. As protein: CASSLGTGTGELFF.

This sequence joins TRBV20-1 and TRBJ1-1; unclear D gene. The CDR3 has 11 amino acids. V dropped 7 bases and J dropped 1 base, with 7 bases sitting between them. Germline CDR1 DFQATT, CDR2 SNEGSKA (reference sequence). The CDR3 loop reads CSVPANTEAFF. The CDR3 DNA follows: TGCAGTGTCCCAGCGAACACTGAAGCTTTCTTT.

The chain carries TRBV2 and TRBJ1-1; D is unclear. The V end lost 6 bases, the J end lost 1 base, and 9 bases lay between the germline ends. Germline V CDR1 and CDR2: SNHLY, FYNNEI. The CDR3 extends over 13 amino acids. The CDR3 loop reads CASRTMRNTEAFF. The CDR3 DNA is TGTGCCAGCAGGACCATGAGGAACACTGAAGCTTTCTTT.

This clone occurred a few times. The chain combines TRBV5-4 with TRBJ2-3, with TRBD1 matching 8 bases. J lost 2 bases, V lost 3 bases, and 2 bases had no gene match. The CDR3 is 14 amino acids. CDR1 is SGHNT, CDR2 YYREEE, per germline (reference sequence). The CDR3 nucleotides are TGTGCCAGCAGCTCGGGACAGGTCACAGATACGCAGTATTTT. Encoded protein: CASSSGQVTDTQYF.

This clone was seen once. V is TRBV19 and J is TRBJ2-1, with a tentative D call TRBD1 (5 bases). From germline, CDR1 is LNHDA and CDR2 SQIVND (reference sequence). The CDR3 loop spans 16 amino acids. With 11 bases removed from V and 0 bases from J, the gap between germline ends came to 20 bases. The CDR3 region is CASTRRGWSSYNEQFF. DNA for the CDR3: TGTGCCTCCACCCGTAGGGGCTGGAGCTCCTACAATGAGCAGTTCTTC.

This clone was seen a few times. The same CDR3 arises from other DNA sequences in this sample as well. The rearrangement links TRBV5-1 to TRBJ1-6; TRBD1 might be the D (5 bases). Germline V gives CDR1 SGHRS, CDR2 YFSETQ. This CDR3 has 14 residues. V lost 3 bases and J 9 bases, leaving 13 bases between the germline ends. The CDR3 DNA is TGCGCCAGCAGCTCCCAGGGCATTGGTTCACCCCTCCACTTT. Protein: CASSSQGIGSPLHF.

The chain links TRBV7-2 to TRBJ1-2, with 8 bases aligning to TRBD1. This CDR3 has 13 residues. Germline V gene data show CDR1 as SGHTA and CDR2 as FQGNSA. With V trimmed by 2 bases and J by 7 bases, 3 bases remained unmatched. As DNA, the CDR3 is TGTGCCAGCAGCTTACCAGACAGGGGTGGCTACACCTTC. Translation gives CASSLPDRGGYTF.

The rearrangement uses TRBV3-1 (or the pseudogene TRBV3-2) and TRBJ2-1; D is unclear. V lost 0 bases and J lost 9, with 9 bases in between. The CDR3 contains 13 residues. The germline V gene has CDR1 LGHDT and CDR2 YNNKEL (reference sequence). The CDR3 reads CASSQDFPGEQFF. Here the CDR3 DNA reads TGTGCCAGCAGCCAAGATTTCCCAGGTGAGCAGTTCTTC.

The gene calls are TRBV7-2 and TRBJ2-5; TRBD2 agrees at 9 bases. The V and J ends lost 9 bases and 6 bases, in that order; junction bases with no gene match: 11. This CDR3 region has 14 residues. Germline loops: CDR1 SGHTA, CDR2 FQGNSA. The CDR3 loop is CASSLAGRGKTQYF. The DNA of the CDR3 is TGTGCCAGTTCCCTAGCGGGGAGGGGGAAGACCCAGTACTTC.

This rearrangement joins TRBV3-1 (or the pseudogene TRBV3-2) to TRBJ2-1, with a possible D match to TRBD1 (6 bases). The germline V and J ends were trimmed by 3 bases and 4 bases, with 16 bases remaining between them. The germline gives CDR1 LGHDT, CDR2 YNNKEL (reference sequence). This CDR3 contains 16 residues. The CDR3 DNA reads TGTGCCAGCAGCCAGCTTACGGGACAAACTTACAATGAGCAGTTCTTC. This gives the protein CASSQLTGQTYNEQFF.

This chain joins TRBV7-8 and TRBJ2-7, with 7 bases identical to TRBD1. Per the germline V gene, CDR1 is SGHVS and CDR2 is FQNEAQ. V lost 7 bases, J lost 1 base, and 7 bases stayed unmatched. The CDR3 contains 14 residues. The CDR3 spells CASTRQGLSYEQYF. The CDR3 nucleotides are TGTGCCAGCACCCGACAGGGCTTATCCTACGAGCAGTACTTC.

In its sample, this clone was seen a few times. Here the CDR3 DNA reads TGTGCCAGCAGCCCGGACAGGGTTTCCCCTGAAGCTTTCTTT. It encodes CASSPDRVSPEAFF. This chain connects TRBV7-9 to TRBJ1-1, with 8 bases matching TRBD1. V lost 5 bases to trimming and J lost 6 bases; unmatched junction nucleotides: 8. Germline loops: CDR1 SEHNR, CDR2 FQNEAQ (reference sequence). The CDR3 length is 14 residues.

The CDR3 nucleotides are TGCAGCGTGGGACAGGGGAACACTGAAGCTTTCTTT. This sequence encodes CSVGQGNTEAFF. The chain employs TRBV29-1 and TRBJ1-1; 9 positions match TRBD1. This CDR3 contains 12 residues. CDR1 is SQVTM, CDR2 ANQGSEA, per germline. The junction had 0 bases not matched to a gene; V was cut back by 6 bases and J by 1 base.

The genes are TRBV19 and TRBJ1-2; D not resolved. The ends were cut back, 1 base at V and 2 bases at J, with 8 bases in the middle. This CDR3 comprises 14 residues. In germline, CDR1 is LNHDA, CDR2 SQIVND (reference sequence). The CDR3 nucleotides read TGTGCCAGTAGTATAGTGGCGGGGAACTATGGCTACACCTTC. Amino acids: CASSIVAGNYGYTF.

V and J are TRBV28 and TRBJ2-3; TRBD1 matches at 10 bases. V lost 6 bases, J lost 5 bases, and 5 bases stayed unmatched. The CDR3 is made up of 14 amino acids. Germline lookup yields CDR1 MDHEN and CDR2 SYDVKM. The DNA of the CDR3 is TGTGCCAGCAGCACCGGACAGGGGGTAGATACGCAGTATTTT. Encoded protein: CASSTGQGVDTQYF.

This clone has only one observation. This chain joins TRBV4-3 and TRBJ2-3, with unresolved D. The germline gives CDR1 LGHNA, CDR2 YSLEER. This CDR3 region has 14 residues. The ends were cut back, 1 base at V and 5 bases at J, with 10 bases in the middle. The CDR3 bases are TGCGCCAGCAGCCAAGTGGGGTCGGGAGATACGCAGTATTTT. Protein sequence: CASSQVGSGDTQYF.

V and J are TRBV5-1 and TRBJ2-2; 8 nucleotides agree with TRBD1. This CDR3 contains 15 residues. J lost 2 bases, V lost 3 bases, and 3 bases had no gene match. Germline V gene lookup returns CDR1 SGHRS and CDR2 YFSETQ. This chain's CDR3 is CASSSQGANTGELFF. CDR3 in DNA: TGCGCCAGCAGCTCGCAGGGGGCTAACACCGGGGAGCTGTTTTTT.

This clone has just a few counts. J is TRBJ2-7 and V is TRBV4-3; TRBD1 agrees at 7 bases. This CDR3 has 13 residues. After removal of 0 bases from V and 6 bases from J, the junction contained 2 bases not matched to a gene. CDR1 is LGHNA, CDR2 YSLEER, per germline. CDR3 coding DNA: TGCGCCAGCAGCCAAGAATCAGGGGGCGAGCAGTACTTC. Protein sequence: CASSQESGGEQYF.